One and the same sample provided the 20 T cell receptor beta chains below, sequenced in a study of CD8+ T cells in alopecia areata. cDNA prepared by RNA extraction and subsequent reverse transcription served as the template for sequencing. Using immunoSEQ multiplex PCR, the repertoire was profiled, and TCRdb retains in-frame clones only, with some absent. The data list about 300,000 clones, none observed once; 0.9% to 1.5% falls to the top ten. Combined cutaneous lymph node cells underwent sorting by CD4, CD8alpha, NKG2D, NKG2ACE and additional markers. Sequenced input: CD4+ T cells sorted from a lymph node. Receptor source: a C3H/HeJ mouse with alopecia areata. This strain has MHC haplotype H2-k.

The table lists this clone with a few counts. Gene names are the mouse ones. The read falls 4 residues short of the CDR3 end, and the missing part is taken from the germline J gene. The chain has TRBV13-1 and TRBJ1-1, with D unresolved. CDR1 NSHNY and CDR2 SYGAGN come from the germline V gene. This CDR3 comprises 13 residues. With 0 bases removed from V and 1 base from J, the gap between germline ends came to 4 bases. CDR3 sequence: CASSDAVNTEVFF. The covered CDR3 bases are TGTGCCAGCAGTGATGCAGTAAACACA.

This clone has just a few counts. Germline and genes: mouse. The read finishes 4 residues shy of the CDR3 end, and the germline J gene is used to complete it. This rearrangement joins TRBV13-1 to TRBJ2-7, with TRBD1 as a possible D gene (6 bases). Trimming removed 5 bases from V and 0 bases from J, with 9 bases in between. The CDR3 runs 13 residues. Germline V gene lookup returns CDR1 NSHNY and CDR2 SYGAGN. CDR3: CASRGTPSYEQYF. The CDR3 DNA, read in part, is TGTGCCAGCAGAGGGACACCCTCCTAT.

This clone was detected a few times. All gene names here are mouse names. The CDR3 end lies 4 residues beyond the end of the read and is filled in from the germline J gene. The rearrangement joins TRBV5 to TRBJ2-3; a possible D gene is TRBD1 (5 bases). The germline gives CDR1 LGHNA, CDR2 YNLKQL (reference sequence). The CDR3 runs to 15 residues. Trimming cost V 0 bases and J 0 bases, with 7 bases left between them. CDR3 amino acids: CASSQDRASAETLYF. The covered CDR3 bases are TGTGCCAGCAGCCAAGACAGGGCTAGTGCAGAA.

About this clone: Mouse names are used for the genes. The same CDR3 also results from other DNA sequences found in this sample. The DNA read from the CDR3 is TGTGCCAGCAGCAGACAGGGGGCTTAT. This sequence encodes CASSRQGAY. The whole CDR3 sequence is CASSRQGAYEQYF. The V gene is TRBV19, the J gene TRBJ2-7, with 10 positions matching TRBD1. From the germline J gene comes the end of the CDR3, since the read stops 4 residues before it. The CDR3 extends over 13 amino acids. CDR1 FNHDT and CDR2 SITEND come from the germline V gene (reference sequence).

Regarding this clone: These gene names are mouse names. The CDR3 is cut off 4 residues early in the read; its end comes from the germline J gene. This rearrangement joins TRBV1 to TRBJ2-1; TRBD1 might be the D (5 bases). Germline V lookup: CDR1 NSQYPW, CDR2 LRSPGD (reference sequence). Trimming cost V 0 bases and J 0 bases, with 9 bases left between them. The CDR3 spans 16 residues. The CDR3 protein is CTCSADPDNNYAEQFF. Incomplete CDR3 DNA: TGCACCTGCAGTGCAGATCCGGACAATAACTATGCT.

In this sample, this clone turned up a few times. Gene names follow the mouse nomenclature. The observed sequence ends 4 residues before the CDR3 terminus, with the missing tail filled in from the germline J gene. This sequence joins TRBV14 and TRBJ2-5; 9 bases fit TRBD2. V dropped 2 bases and J dropped 1; count of bases not matched to a gene: 5. Germline V gene lookup returns CDR1 SGHDT and CDR2 FRDEAV. The CDR3 runs to 16 residues. CDR3 DNA (partial): TGTGCCAGCAGTTTAGTTTGGGGGGGCGACCAAGAC. Translated: CASSLVWGGDQD. The full CDR3 is CASSLVWGGDQDTQYF. Based on the CDR3 plus reference TRBV14 and TRBJ2-5, the full variable domain is EAGVTQSPRYAVLQEGQAVSFWCDPISGHDTLYWYQQPRDQGPQLLVYFRDEAVIDNSQLPSDRFSAVRPKGTNSTLKIQSAKQGDTATYLCASSLVWGGDQDTQYFGPGTRLLVL.

With regard to this clone: Germline and genes here are mouse. The read ends 4 residues early relative to the CDR3; the germline J gene fills the gap. V gene TRBV1 combines with J gene TRBJ1-1; 10 positions agree with TRBD1. The trim removed 3 bases at V and 3 bases at J, leaving 7 bases unmatched. Germline CDR1 is NSQYPW and CDR2 is LRSPGD (reference sequence). This CDR3 comprises 16 residues. Incomplete CDR3 DNA: TGCACCTGCAGTGCCAGAGACAGGGGGCGGGACACA. This codes for CTCSARDRGRDT. The complete CDR3 protein is CTCSARDRGRDTEVFF.

This clone was observed a handful of times. Germline and genes: mouse. The CDR3 extends 4 residues past the end of the read, so its final part is completed from the germline J gene. The chain combines TRBV13-3 with TRBJ1-2; 7 bases are a match to TRBD1. Germline trimming cut 5 bases from V and 2 bases from J; bases unmatched to any gene: 3. Germline values: CDR1 NNHDY, CDR2 SYVADS. CDR3 length: 13 amino acids. The CDR3 DNA, read in part, is TGTGCCAGCAGGGCACAGGGGAACTCC. Translation gives CASRAQGNS. The whole CDR3 sequence is CASRAQGNSDYTF.

Remarks on this clone: The gene symbols are mouse symbols. The read comes to an end 3 residues before the CDR3 does, leaving the germline J gene to fill in the end. This chain joins TRBV19 and TRBJ1-6; 7 bases align to TRBD1. TRBJ1-6 is marked as an open reading frame, function uncertain. Germline assignment: CDR1 FNHDT and CDR2 SITEND (reference sequence). CDR3 size: 15 residues. V was clipped by 5 bases and J by 8 bases; unmatched bases: 10. The CDR3 DNA, read in part, is TGTGCCAGCAGCAATCGGGACAGATGGGATTCGCCC. Encoded protein: CASSNRDRWDSP. The full CDR3 reads CASSNRDRWDSPLYF.

This clone was seen a handful of times. The gene names here belong to mouse. The read stops 4 residues short of the end of the CDR3; the missing end is completed from the germline J gene. This specimen includes other DNA sequences encoding the same CDR3. This rearrangement joins TRBV14 to TRBJ2-1; 9 nucleotides align to TRBD2. This CDR3 contains 16 residues. V was pared by 5 bases and J by 0 bases, with 6 bases of the junction left unmatched. Germline values: CDR1 SGHDT, CDR2 FRDEAV. The CDR3 DNA, read in part, is TGTGCCAGCAGCCCTGACTGGGGGCTTAACTATGCT. Its translation is CASSPDWGLNYA. The CDR3 in its entirety is CASSPDWGLNYAEQFF.

A few counts support this clone. Germline and genes here are mouse. The CDR3 end is not reached by the read, which stops 4 residues before it; the germline J gene fills it in. V usage is TRBV19 and J usage is TRBJ1-2; tentatively, D is TRBD1 (6 bases). Per germline, CDR1 FNHDT and CDR2 SITEND (reference sequence). There are 12 residues in the CDR3. The DNA read from the CDR3 is TGTGCCAGCAATCTCAGGGGAGGC. Translated, it gives CASNLRGG. The entire CDR3 protein reads CASNLRGGDYTF.

This clone was seen a few times. Gene names refer to mouse genes. The CDR3 protein is CASSQKTGSYAEQFF. The covered CDR3 bases are TGTGCCAGCAGCCAAAAGACTGGGTCCTATGCT. The chain employs TRBV5 and TRBJ2-1, with 7 positions matching TRBD2. The CDR3 end falls 4 residues outside the read, so it is completed with the germline J gene. V dropped 2 bases and J dropped 3; count of bases not matched to a gene: 4. The CDR3 sequence is 15 residues long. Germline lookup yields CDR1 LGHNA and CDR2 YNLKQL (reference sequence).

This clone was detected a few times. Mouse gene names and germline throughout. The CDR3 goes on 4 residues after the read ends, and that part is filled in from the germline J gene. The chain has TRBV13-3 and TRBJ2-5; 7 bases line up with TRBD1. The CDR3 spans 14 residues. CDR1 NNHDY and CDR2 SYVADS come from the germline V gene. CDR3 protein: CASSPDRVDDTQYF. The CDR3 bases that were read are TGTGCCAGCAGCCCTGACAGGGTAGACGAC.

This clone has a handful of counts. Any gene name here is a mouse gene name. The sequenced fragment ends 4 residues before the CDR3 boundary, so the rest is inferred from the germline J gene. Other nucleotide sequences from this sample produce the same CDR3. The chain has TRBV1 and TRBJ1-1, with 9 bases fitting TRBD1. V shed 2 bases, J shed 0 bases, and the junction held 1 base outside the gene matches. The CDR3 totals 15 residues. Germline CDR1 reads NSQYPW; CDR2 reads LRSPGD (reference sequence). The CDR3 DNA, read in part, is TGCACCTGCAGTGCACACAGGGGGCCAAACACA. This translates into CTCSAHRGPNT. The CDR3 in full is CTCSAHRGPNTEVFF. Variable domain in full (rest from reference TRBV1 and TRBJ1-1): VTLLEQNPRWRLVPRGQAVNLRCILKNSQYPWMSWYQQDLQKQLQWLFTLRSPGDKEVKSLPGADYLATRVTDTELRLQVANMSQGRTLYCTCSAHRGPNTEVFFGKGTRLTVV.

This clone showed up just a few times. Germline and genes here are mouse. The read comes to an end 4 residues before the CDR3 does, leaving the germline J gene to fill in the end. The chain has TRBV13-2 and TRBJ2-5, with 7 positions matching TRBD2. The CDR3 runs 14 residues. CDR1 NNHNN and CDR2 SYGAGS come from the germline V gene (reference sequence). V dropped 6 bases and J dropped 0; count of bases not matched to a gene: 4. The CDR3 loop reads CASAPTGNQDTQYF. Incomplete CDR3 DNA: TGTGCCAGCGCCCCGACTGGGAACCAAGAC.

This clone turned up a few times. Gene labels here are mouse ones. From the germline J gene comes the end of the CDR3, since the read stops 4 residues before it. The rearrangement joins TRBV13-1 to TRBJ2-1; D uncertain. CDR1 and CDR2 (germline): NSHNY, SYGAGN. The CDR3 extends over 11 amino acids. CDR3: CASSEQAEQFF. The covered CDR3 bases are TGTGCCAGCAGTGAACAAGCT.

The sample holds a few counts of this clone. Gene names and germline refer to mouse. The read ends 4 residues early relative to the CDR3; the germline J gene fills the gap. The sample contains more than one DNA sequence encoding this CDR3. The chain joins TRBV13-3 to TRBJ2-7; 10 bases agree with TRBD1. CDR3 length equals 15 residues. CDR1 is NNHDY, CDR2 SYVADS, per germline. The J segment lost 0 bases and the V segment lost 3 bases, leaving 3 bases of the junction unmatched. CDR3 region: CASSGTGGSSYEQYF. The sequenced CDR3 bases are TGTGCCAGCAGTGGGACAGGGGGGAGCTCCTAT.

Many counts were recorded for this clone. Genes and germline come from the mouse. The read ends 4 residues shy of where the CDR3 ends; the end is completed using the germline J gene. The chain uses TRBV13-1 and TRBJ2-7; tentative D call: TRBD1 (6 bases). CDR1 is NSHNY, CDR2 SYGAGN, per germline. The CDR3 loop spans 14 amino acids. V was clipped by 2 bases and J by 3 bases, with 12 bases between them. The CDR3 spells CASSEPGQNYEQYF. The CDR3 bases that were read are TGTGCCAGCAGTGAGCCGGGACAAAACTAT.

In its sample, this clone was seen many times. The listed genes are named as in mouse. Read data end 4 residues before the CDR3 end; the end is taken from the germline J gene. The rearrangement uses TRBV17 and TRBJ2-2, with 9 bases lining up with TRBD2. Per the germline V gene, CDR1 is MNHDT and CDR2 is YYDKIL. Trimming cost V 4 bases and J 3 bases; bases outside gene matches: 6. CDR3 size: 16 residues. The CDR3 spells CASSIWGGEDTGQLYF. CDR3 bases read: TGTGCTAGCAGTATTTGGGGGGGCGAAGACACCGGG.

The sample holds a few counts of this clone. Gene names refer to mouse genes. The read terminates 4 residues before the CDR3 end, so the remaining end is supplied by the germline J gene. The chain carries TRBV14 and TRBJ2-7, with 10 bases fitting TRBD1. This CDR3 has 14 residues. Germline V gene data show CDR1 as SGHDT and CDR2 as FRDEAV. CDR3 DNA (partial): TGTGCCAGCAGTTTTTCGGACAGGGGGTAT. Translation: CASSFSDRGY. The full CDR3 protein reads CASSFSDRGYEQYF.